These 24 T cell receptor beta chains share one sample of origin, sequenced in a study of T cell repertoires in cytomegalovirus infection. Using its own MiXCR run on the reads, TCRdb lists one record per CDR3 protein. The sample yields under 800,000 distinct CDR3 sequences, approximately 24% seen once. Sample: CD8+ T cells from PBMCs. The source of these receptors is a human donor in good health (CMV status not recorded). Some clones in this sample may be carry-over from other donors' samples.

In this sample, this clonotype turned up many times. V and J are TRBV7-2 and TRBJ2-2; D tentatively reads TRBD1 or TRBD2 (5 bases each). CDR1 SGHTA and CDR2 FQGNSA come from the germline V gene. Trimming shortened V by 3 bases and J by 4 bases, and 24 bases separated the two germline ends. The CDR3 spans 19 residues. The CDR3 loop reads CASSFYTRRSLRGTGELFF. The DNA for the CDR3 is TGTGCCAGCAGCTTTTATACCCGGAGGTCCCTAAGGGGCACCGGGGAGCTGTTTTTT. The variable domain in full, with the rest retrieved from reference TRBV7-2 and TRBJ2-2, is GAGVSQSPSNKVTEKGKDVELRCDPISGHTALYWYRQSLGQGLEFLIYFQGNSAPDKSGLPSDRFSAERTGGSVSTLTIQRTQQEDSAVYLCASSFYTRRSLRGTGELFFGEGSRLTVL.

This clonotype was seen more than once but under ten times. The chain couples TRBV4-1 to TRBJ1-6; D possibly corresponds to TRBD1 (5 bases). Germline V gene lookup returns CDR1 MGHRA and CDR2 YSYEKL. Trimming stripped 3 bases from V and 2 bases from J, with 17 bases between. The CDR3 contains 18 residues. CDR3: CASSHPLSGVTYNSPLHF. Here the CDR3 DNA reads TGCGCCAGCAGCCATCCTTTGTCGGGGGTAACCTATAATTCACCCCTCCACTTT.

The rearrangement joins TRBV7-6 to TRBJ2-5; D is uncertain. This CDR3 spans 14 amino acids. Germline V CDR1 and CDR2: SGHVS, FNYEAQ. Between the trimmed V and J ends, which lost 5 bases and 0 bases, there was a span of 10 bases. CDR3 coding DNA: TGTGCCAGCAGCGCTACAAGCCACCAAGAGACCCAGTACTTC. Translation: CASSATSHQETQYF.

V usage is TRBV29-1 and J usage is TRBJ1-1, with no clear D. V lost 8 bases to trimming and J lost 0 bases, with 10 bases between them. The length of the CDR3 is 12 residues. Germline CDR1 reads SQVTM; CDR2 reads ANQGSEA. The CDR3 spells CSLRTVNTEAFF. CDR3 DNA: TGCAGCTTAAGAACAGTGAACACTGAAGCTTTCTTT.

V and J are TRBV7-4 and TRBJ2-2; D could derive from TRBD1 or TRBD2 (5 bases each). The CDR3 is made up of 15 amino acids. V was trimmed by 4 bases and J by 5 bases, leaving 14 bases between them. Germline-derived CDR1 and CDR2 are SGHVT and SQSDAQ. The CDR3 loop is CASSYPGRRTGELFF. The CDR3 region has the DNA TGTGCCAGCAGCTATCCGGGACGGAGAACCGGGGAGCTGTTTTTT.

This chain joins TRBV6-2 or TRBV6-3 and TRBJ2-7; tentatively, D is TRBD1 (6 bases). Germline V gene sequence: CDR1 MNHEY, CDR2 SVGEGT. V was trimmed by 0 bases and J by 5 bases, leaving 11 bases between them. The CDR3 has 14 residues. CDR3 coding DNA: TGTGCCAGCAGTTACTCGGGGGCCGGTGACGAGCAGTACGTC. Protein sequence: CASSYSGAGDEQYV.

The chain carries TRBV7-9 and TRBJ2-1; no clear D gene. Looked up from germline, CDR1 is SEHNR and CDR2 is FQNEAQ (reference sequence). The CDR3 is 16 amino acids. Deletions cut 2 bases from V and 2 bases from J, with 13 bases between. In DNA, the CDR3 is TGTGCCAGCAGCTTAAATAGGGCAGTCCCCTACAATGAGCAGTTCTTC. Its translation: CASSLNRAVPYNEQFF.

This clonotype was observed at least ten times. The gene calls are TRBV7-2 and TRBJ1-1, with 7 bases identical to TRBD1. V lost 3 bases to trimming and J lost 0 bases; unmatched junction nucleotides: 1. CDR1 and CDR2 from the germline V gene are SGHTA and FQGNSA. The CDR3 spans 14 residues. The CDR3 nucleotides read TGTGCCAGCAGCTTCGGACAGGTGAACACTGAAGCTTTCTTT. Translation: CASSFGQVNTEAFF.

The chain is built from TRBV28 and TRBJ2-1; 7 nucleotides agree with TRBD1. With V trimmed by 6 bases and J by 4 bases, 9 bases remained unmatched. Looked up from germline, CDR1 is MDHEN and CDR2 is SYDVKM. This CDR3 is built from 15 residues. The CDR3 nucleotides read TGTGCCAGCAGCCATGGACAGGTCGCGTACAATGAGCAGTTCTTC. It is translated as CASSHGQVAYNEQFF.

In this sample, this clonotype turned up a few times. An end of the junction does not agree with germline; a read error may underlie this. The chain uses TRBV7-6 and TRBJ1-2, with 9 bases matching TRBD1. Germline CDR1 reads SGHVS; CDR2 reads FNYEAQ. The CDR3 extends over 11 amino acids. The CDR3 nucleotides read TGTGCCAGCAGCTTGAACAGGGGGCCAAGTTTC. This gives the protein CASSLNRGPSF. Complete variable domain (other parts from reference TRBV7-6 and TRBJ1-2): GAGVSQSPRYKVTKRGQDVALRCDPISGHVSLYWYRQALGQGPEFLTYFNYEAQQDKSGLPNDRFSAERPEGSISTLTIQRTEQRDSAMYRCASSLNRGPSFGSGTRLTVV.

There are many counts of this clonotype. This chain connects TRBV12-3 or TRBV12-4 to TRBJ2-5, with unresolved D. The CDR3 runs 12 residues. Trimming cost V 6 bases and J 5 bases, with 10 bases left between them. CDR3 nucleotide sequence: TGTGCCAGCAGCCATGATTCGGAGACCCAGTACTTC. The encoded protein is CASSHDSETQYF.

J is TRBJ2-5 and V is TRBV29-1, with 10 bases identical to TRBD1. Germline V gives CDR1 SQVTM, CDR2 ANQGSEA. V trimming: 6 bases; J trimming: 10 bases; junction bases outside the gene matches: 2. The CDR3 covers 10 residues. DNA for the CDR3: TGCAGCGTGACAGGGGGCATCCAGTACTTC. This gives the protein CSVTGGIQYF.

This clonotype came up many times. The V and J genes are TRBV19 and TRBJ2-7; D might be TRBD2 (5 bases). CDR3 length: 12 amino acids. Between the trimmed V and J ends, which lost 4 bases and 6 bases, there was a span of 10 bases. Looked up from germline, CDR1 is LNHDA and CDR2 is SQIVND (reference sequence). CDR3 coding DNA: TGTGCCAGTAGTAGAGGGCCGCGCGAGCAGTACTTC. This translates into CASSRGPREQYF.

The rearrangement joins TRBV20-1 to TRBJ1-2; D ambiguous. Germline CDR1 and CDR2: DFQATT and SNEGSKA (reference sequence). The V end was cut by 1 base, the J end by 4 bases, with 16 bases between. The CDR3 is made up of 15 amino acids. The CDR3 DNA reads as TGCAGTGCTAGAGTCGATCCAAAGGTATCCTATGGCTACACCTTC. Protein product: CSARVDPKVSYGYTF.

In its sample, this clonotype was seen a few times. The gene calls are TRBV20-1 and TRBJ2-1; 7 bases line up with TRBD1. CDR1 and CDR2 from the germline V gene are DFQATT and SNEGSKA (reference sequence). The CDR3 is made up of 12 amino acids. V lost 8 bases, J lost 5 bases, and 6 bases stayed unmatched. Here the CDR3 reads CSPGQLDNEQFF. CDR3 bases: TGCAGTCCGGGACAGCTAGACAATGAGCAGTTCTTC.

This clonotype was seen a handful of times. This chain uses TRBV20-1 with TRBJ2-2; D is undetermined. The CDR3 is 15 amino acids. CDR1 DFQATT and CDR2 SNEGSKA come from the germline V gene (reference sequence). V shed 0 bases and J shed 3 bases, with 11 bases lying between them. CDR3 in DNA: TGCAGTGCTAGAGATCGAAACGGTCACACCGGGGAGCTGTTTTTT. Amino acid sequence: CSARDRNGHTGELFF.

This clonotype has more than one count but fewer than ten. This chain links TRBV4-3 with TRBJ2-1; a possible D gene is TRBD2 (6 bases). V was clipped by 4 bases and J by 1 base, with 14 bases between them. CDR1 is LGHNA and CDR2 is YSLEER in the germline V gene. The CDR3 runs to 16 residues. CDR3 protein: CASSPEGGVSYNEQFF. The CDR3, as DNA: TGCGCCAGCAGCCCTGAAGGCGGGGTGTCCTACAATGAGCAGTTCTTC.

A note on this clonotype: A much bigger clone sits one base away, suggesting this may be a read error. This rearrangement joins TRBV7-9 to TRBJ1-4; D remains ambiguous. Germline CDR1 reads SEHNR; CDR2 reads FQNEAQ (reference sequence). The V and J ends lost 1 base and 10 bases respectively, with 19 bases between them. The CDR3 is 16 amino acids. DNA of the CDR3: TGTGCCAGCAGCTTAGACTCTGCAGTCCACCATGGAAAACTGTTTTTT. Its protein product is CASSLDSAVHHGKLFF. The full variable domain, completed using reference TRBV7-9 and TRBJ1-4, is DTGVSQNPRHKITKRGQNVTFRCDPISEHNRLYWYRQTLGQGPEFLTYFQNEAQLEKSRLLSDRFSAERPKGSFSTLEIQRTEQGDSAMYLCASSLDSAVHHGKLFFGSGTQLSVL.

In its sample, this clonotype was seen a few times. The chain links TRBV6-5 to TRBJ1-2; a weak D match, TRBD1 (5 bases). This CDR3 is built from 14 residues. Germline CDR1 MNHEY, CDR2 SVGAGI. V was cut by 5 bases and J by 4 bases, with 14 bases left in between. Here the CDR3 reads CASSTGPGPYGYTF. In DNA form, the CDR3 reads TGTGCCAGCAGTACCGGGCCGGGGCCCTATGGCTACACCTTC.

This clonotype has ten or more counts. The CDR3 spells CASSFGTAGEQYF. In DNA form, the CDR3 reads TGTGCCAGCAGTTTCGGGACAGCAGGCGAGCAGTACTTC. V and J are TRBV12-3 or TRBV12-4 and TRBJ2-7; 7 nucleotides agree with TRBD1. CDR3 size: 13 residues. J lost 6 bases, V lost 3 bases, and 5 bases had no gene match.

This chain connects TRBV7-3 to TRBJ2-3; TRBD2 aligns across 8 bases. CDR3 length equals 17 residues. V was pared by 5 bases and J by 6 bases, with 16 bases of the junction left unmatched. The germline V gene encodes CDR1 SGHTA and CDR2 FQGTGA. Written as DNA, the CDR3 is TGTGCCAGCAGCGCCTACGGAGCGGGGGCGGGGGGTGATACGCAGTATTTT. Protein sequence: CASSAYGAGAGGDTQYF.

This chain links TRBV25-1 with TRBJ1-1; TRBD1 agrees at 9 bases. The CDR3 covers 13 residues. Per the germline V gene, CDR1 is MGHDK and CDR2 is SYGVNS. The V segment lost 9 bases and the J segment 7 bases; nucleotides outside the gene matches: 9. DNA for the CDR3: TGTGCCAGTTCCTTGGACAGGGGCTTTGAAGCTTTCTTT. This encodes CASSLDRGFEAFF.

The chain links TRBV6-1 to TRBJ2-7, with D possibly being TRBD1 or TRBD2 (5 bases each). Germline values: CDR1 MNHNS, CDR2 SASEGT. Trimming took 6 bases from V and 5 from J, leaving 11 bases between them. The CDR3 is 12 amino acids. The CDR3 here is CASSRDVDEQYF. CDR3 in DNA: TGTGCCAGCAGCCGGGACGTGGACGAGCAGTACTTC.

This clonotype was counted ten times or more. V and J are TRBV6-2 or TRBV6-3 and TRBJ2-7, with 8 bases identical to TRBD1. Germline V gene data show CDR1 as MNHEY and CDR2 as SVGEGT. The CDR3 spans 14 residues. The trim removed 3 bases at V and 6 bases at J, leaving 7 bases unmatched. The CDR3 DNA is TGTGCCAGCAGTTATTCCGGACAGGGAGGCGAGCAGTACGTC. Protein sequence: CASSYSGQGGEQYV.